Below, one T cell receptor (beta chain) is given with its context. The antigen it recognizes is unknown. The data were taken from a study of monozygotic twins with inflammatory bowel disease (dated by TCRdb to about 2019). Regarding the research as a whole: The complete study included around 30 monozygotic twin pairs: 19 IBD-discordant Danish pairs and nine German pairs, of which four were IBD-concordant and five were IBD-discordant. Each individual had, on average, about 151 000 unique TCRalpha sequences and 181 000 unique TCRbeta sequences available for analysis. The search for disease-associated traits relied mainly on comparing, within discordant pairs, IBD patients with their genetically identical healthy co-twins.

The protocol used for the library was 5' RACE. The input for every TCR library was around 3,600 ng of total RNA. For each sample, cDNA synthesis was carried out in eight separate reactions using SMARTScribe reverse transcriptase. During cDNA synthesis, unique molecular identifiers containing a 6-nucleotide sample barcode were introduced by template switching. TCRalpha and TCRbeta cDNA was amplified in two nested PCRs of approximately 17 and 9 cycles, and bead purification was carried out after each PCR. Before amplification, cDNA was treated with uracil DNA-glycosylase and purified using the QIAquick PCR purification kit. The second PCR added Illumina TruSeq-compatible adapters along with sample-specific barcodes. Library quality and concentration were checked on TapeStation and Qubit, and libraries were pooled at approximately 4.7 ng each. The pooled libraries were sequenced with 2 x 100 bp reads and custom sequencing primers on an Illumina HiSeq2500 single-index Rapid Run. Processing in the source paper ran as follows. MiGEC version 1.2.6 was used for UMI-based consensus assembly, which corrected PCR and sequencing errors. MiXCR version 2.1.1 was used to carry out V(D)J alignment, clonotype assembly and CDR3 extraction. Gene usage, clonotype sharing and MAIT/NKT TCR abundance were normalised by analysing the top 1000, 10 000 and 20 000 clonotypes per sample. After downsampling to 27 000 UMIs, diversity was calculated as the inverse Simpson index using the vegan R package. Paired Mann-Whitney U tests on discordant twin pairs were used, with Benjamini-Hochberg multiple-testing correction. Reprocessed by TCRdb, the reads give a single entry per CDR3 protein sequence, without DNA. TCRdb's processing, not the study's, gives the V and J calls here. The table for this sample shows around 99,000 distinct CDR3 sequences. The ten largest make up over 10% of the sample.

Reading from cysteine to phenylalanine, the CDR3 counts 15 amino acids. DNA is not on record. CDR1 SGHTA and CDR2 FQGTGA were looked up in the germline V gene. From each donor, an approximately 2.4 ml peripheral blood sample was collected into PAXgene tubes and kept at -80 degrees C. Total RNA was isolated from whole blood with the PAXgene blood miRNA kit on an automated QIAcube, without T cell sorting. Peripheral blood from monozygotic twin pairs concordant or discordant for inflammatory bowel disease was subjected to deep TCRalpha and TCRbeta repertoire profiling with unique molecular barcoding. Smoking habits were recorded for all twin pairs, and individuals were classified as current, former or never smokers. Overall study outcomes, separate from this receptor: IBD patients shared fewer clonotypes with other individuals than healthy twins did, most markedly in patients showing signs of disease activity. Distinction between different T cell subtypes could not be achieved in the analysis. No single strong signal or clonotype linked to IBD turned up in the results, so the idea that one exists was not supported. No difference in repertoire similarity was observed between concordant and discordant twins, possibly owing to limited statistical power. IBD patients had lower TCRbeta repertoire diversity, measured by the inverse Simpson index, than their healthy co-twins. Background noise and inter-individual variability may have been introduced into the repertoires by the differing immunosuppressive treatments among patients.

This receptor was identified in a human donor with ulcerative colitis or Crohn's disease, or a healthy co-twin of an affected twin (not recorded which). Sequenced input: blood. The sequence is built from TRBV7-3 and TRBJ2-2; TCRdb selects TRBD1, and the lack of DNA leaves this call unchecked. The CDR3 sequence is CASSTGQGDTGELFF.